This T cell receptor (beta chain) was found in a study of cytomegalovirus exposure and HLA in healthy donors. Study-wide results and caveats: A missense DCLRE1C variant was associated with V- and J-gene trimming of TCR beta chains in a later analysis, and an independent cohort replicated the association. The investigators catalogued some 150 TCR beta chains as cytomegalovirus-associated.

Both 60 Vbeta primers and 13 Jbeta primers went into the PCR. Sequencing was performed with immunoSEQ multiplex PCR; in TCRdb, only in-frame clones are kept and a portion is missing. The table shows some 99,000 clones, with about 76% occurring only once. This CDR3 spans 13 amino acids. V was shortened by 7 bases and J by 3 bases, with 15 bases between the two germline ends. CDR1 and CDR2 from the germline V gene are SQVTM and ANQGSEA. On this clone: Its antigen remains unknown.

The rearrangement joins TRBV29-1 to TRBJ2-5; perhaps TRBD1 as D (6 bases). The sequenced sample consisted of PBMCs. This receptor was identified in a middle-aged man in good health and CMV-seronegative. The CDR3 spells CSGNRAGEETQYF. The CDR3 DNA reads TGCAGCGGCAACAGGGCCGGGGAAGAGACCCAGTACTTC.